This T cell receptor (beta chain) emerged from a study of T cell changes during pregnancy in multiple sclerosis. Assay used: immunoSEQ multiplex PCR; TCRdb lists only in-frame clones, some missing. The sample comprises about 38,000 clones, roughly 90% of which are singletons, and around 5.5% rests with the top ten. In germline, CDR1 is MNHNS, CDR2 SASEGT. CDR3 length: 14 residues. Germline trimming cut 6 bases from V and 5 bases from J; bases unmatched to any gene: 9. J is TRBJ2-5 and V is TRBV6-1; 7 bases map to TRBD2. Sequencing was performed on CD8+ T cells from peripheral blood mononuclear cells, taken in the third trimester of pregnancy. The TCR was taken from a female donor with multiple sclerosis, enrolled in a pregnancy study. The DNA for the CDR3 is TGTGCCAGCAGGGAGACTAGCCTTCGGGAGACCCAGTACTTC. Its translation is CASRETSLRETQYF.